Described below is a single T cell receptor beta chain sequence and its context. Antigen specificity is unknown. V gave up 6 bases and J gave up 4 bases; unmatched junction bases: 4. From germline, CDR1 is SQVTM and CDR2 ANQGSEA. The CDR3 consists of 13 residues. This sample stems from a study of T cell responses to AZD1222 COVID-19 vaccine. Study-level points and caveats: There were mostly white British donors and more females than males, and clonal diversity was possibly underestimated.

The table came from immunoSEQ multiplex PCR; TCRdb's copy has only in-frame clones and leaves some out. The sample holds about 170,000 clones, around nine tenths seen once. The sequencing here drew on peripheral blood, taken on day 0 of AZD1222 vaccination. The receptor's source is an adult in good health. This chain connects TRBV29-1 to TRBJ2-2, with 8 bases that match TRBD1. Here the CDR3 DNA reads TGCAGCGTAAAACAGGGGGGCACCGGGGAGCTGTTTTTT. Protein product: CSVKQGGTGELFF.